This TCR beta chain was captured in a study of CD8 T cells in Susac syndrome. From germline, CDR1 is LGHDT and CDR2 YNNKEL (reference sequence). Trimming removed 1 base at V and 3 bases at J, with 12 bases between. CDR3 length: 15 amino acids. With random hexamers, 0.5 to 1 ug RNA was reverse transcribed. TCRdb reprocessed the immunoSEQ multiplex PCR reads via MiXCR and lists one record per CDR3 protein. The profile covers approximately 74,000 distinct CDR3 sequences, with approximately 94% appearing a single time and around 0.48% taken by the ten largest. The TCR sequence derives from a human donor with Susac syndrome. What was sequenced was CD4+ T cells from PBMCs. This chain connects TRBV3-1 to TRBJ2-5; perhaps D is TRBD1 or TRBD2 (5 bases each). CDR3 sequence: CASSQVRAEEETQYF. The CDR3 coding sequence is TGTGCCAGCAGCCAAGTCAGGGCGGAGGAAGAGACCCAGTACTTC.